The clone carrying this T cell receptor beta chain was seen more than once but under ten times. The antigen is undetermined. TCRdb re-derived calls from the 5' RACE reads in MiXCR, one entry per CDR3 protein. Among about 540,000 distinct CDR3 sequences, roughly 13% were seen once, and the ten largest hold approximately 6.2%. Germline V lookup: CDR1 KGHDR, CDR2 SFDVKD. This CDR3 contains 16 residues. J gave up 5 bases and V 4 bases, and 8 bases lay outside the gene matches. The source of the sample is a study of CD8 T cells in ankylosing spondylitis. General observations from the study: Several highly homologous variants made up a TCR beta motif that seemed to typify ankylosing spondylitis blood. Disease-linked clones were reportedly significantly enriched in matched ankylosing spondylitis synovial fluid.

The sequencing input was blood, either unsorted or a sorted T cell fraction (not recorded which). The sequence came from a male donor with ankylosing spondylitis. The chain joins TRBV24-1 to TRBJ1-5, with 9 positions matching TRBD1. The CDR3: CATSDAGTGKDQPQHF. Here the CDR3 DNA reads TGTGCCACCAGTGACGCCGGGACAGGGAAGGATCAGCCCCAGCATTTT.